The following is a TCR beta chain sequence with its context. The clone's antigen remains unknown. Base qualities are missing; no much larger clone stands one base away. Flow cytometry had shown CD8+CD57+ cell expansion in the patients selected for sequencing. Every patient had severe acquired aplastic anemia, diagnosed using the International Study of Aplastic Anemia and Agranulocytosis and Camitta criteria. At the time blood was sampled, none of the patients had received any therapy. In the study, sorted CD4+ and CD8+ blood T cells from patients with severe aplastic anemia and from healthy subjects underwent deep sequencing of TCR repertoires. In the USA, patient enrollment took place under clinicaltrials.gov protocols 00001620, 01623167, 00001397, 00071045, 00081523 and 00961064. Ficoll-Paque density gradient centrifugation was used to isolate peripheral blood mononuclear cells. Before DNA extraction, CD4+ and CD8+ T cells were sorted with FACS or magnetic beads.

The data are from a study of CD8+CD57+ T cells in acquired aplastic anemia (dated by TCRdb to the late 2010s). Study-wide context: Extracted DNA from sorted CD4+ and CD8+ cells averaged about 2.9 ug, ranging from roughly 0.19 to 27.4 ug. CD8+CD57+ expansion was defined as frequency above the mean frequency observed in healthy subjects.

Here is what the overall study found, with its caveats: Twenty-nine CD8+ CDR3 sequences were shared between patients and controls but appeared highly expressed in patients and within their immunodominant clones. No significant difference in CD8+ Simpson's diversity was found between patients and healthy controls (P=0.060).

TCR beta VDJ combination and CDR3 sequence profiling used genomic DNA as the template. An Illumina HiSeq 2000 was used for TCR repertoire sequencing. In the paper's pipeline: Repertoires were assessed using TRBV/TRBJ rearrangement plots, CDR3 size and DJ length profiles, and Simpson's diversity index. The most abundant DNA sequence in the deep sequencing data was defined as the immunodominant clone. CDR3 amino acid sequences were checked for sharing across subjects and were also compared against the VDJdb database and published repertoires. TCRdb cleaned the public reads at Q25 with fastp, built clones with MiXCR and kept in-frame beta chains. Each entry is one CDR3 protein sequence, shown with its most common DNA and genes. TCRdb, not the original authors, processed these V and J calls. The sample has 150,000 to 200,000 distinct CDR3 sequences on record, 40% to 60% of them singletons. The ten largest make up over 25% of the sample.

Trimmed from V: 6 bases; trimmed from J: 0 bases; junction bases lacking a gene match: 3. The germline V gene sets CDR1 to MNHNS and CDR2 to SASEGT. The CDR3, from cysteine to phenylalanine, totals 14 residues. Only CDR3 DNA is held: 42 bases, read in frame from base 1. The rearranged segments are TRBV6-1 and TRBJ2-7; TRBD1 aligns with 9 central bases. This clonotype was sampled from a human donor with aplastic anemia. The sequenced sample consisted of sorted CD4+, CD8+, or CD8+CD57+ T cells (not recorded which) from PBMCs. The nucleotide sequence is TGTGCCAGCAGGCCGGGACAGGGCTCCTACGAGCAGTACTTC. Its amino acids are CASRPGQGSYEQYF.